This T cell receptor (beta chain) is from a study of cytomegalovirus exposure and HLA in healthy donors. Across the whole study: As an earlier analysis found, some 180 million T cells yielded over 95 million unique TCR beta sequences.

Trimming removed 2 bases from V and 6 bases from J; junction bases left unmatched: 6. There are 15 residues in the CDR3. The V gene's germline CDR1 is MDHEN and CDR2 SYDVKM. About this clone: Its antigen remains unidentified.

Findings and caveats of the study: The records held CMV serostatus as the only immune exposure information. In a later analysis, compared with equally common non-associated chains, HLA-associated beta chains were more expanded.

PCR involved 60 Vbeta and 13 Jbeta primers. Profiled with immunoSEQ multiplex PCR; TCRdb holds only in-frame clones, not every one. Of around 100,000 clones listed, around 64% are singletons. The source is a man aged 30 to 39 in good health and CMV-seronegative. Sequenced input: PBMCs. The chain uses TRBV28 and TRBJ1-1, with 10 bases lining up with TRBD1. This CDR3 is CASSLRRQGASEAFF. As DNA, the CDR3 is TGTGCCAGCAGTTTAAGGAGACAGGGGGCCTCTGAAGCTTTCTTT.